Sequencing of this T cell receptor (beta chain) was carried out in a study of control samples from healthy donors and cancer patients (dated by TCRdb to 2020 to 2022). Measured from the cysteine to the phenylalanine, the CDR3 is 13 residues long. Only the CDR3 DNA is retained, 39 bases long and in frame from the first base. CDR1 and CDR2, looked up from the germline V gene, are SNHLY and FYNNEI. V lost 7 bases and J lost 5 bases, and the count of bases not matched to a germline gene is 6. Library preparation was by the immunoSEQ multiplex PCR assay. TCRdb obtained this table from immuneACCESS and retained in-frame rearrangements with V and J assigned. These tables miss some clones; where compared with another copy, unresolved V genes account for less than half of the shortfall, and the remainder is unexplained. The table for this sample lists 95,000 to 150,000 clones; approximately 88% of them were counted only once. The top ten constitute approximately 39% of the sample.

With regard to this clone: Its antigen remains unidentified. Base-call qualities are not available, and no considerably larger clone is one nucleotide away.

The TCR sequence derives from a man aged 50 to 60 in good health. Rearrangement joined TRBV2 to TRBJ2-7, with 9 bases in between that match TRBD1. The specimen sequenced was blood. The nucleotide sequence reads as follows: TGTGCCAGCATGGGAGGGGACAGGGACGAGCAGTACTTC. This translates into CASMGGDRDEQYF.